The 8 T cell receptor beta chains below were found in one sample sequenced in a study of cytomegalovirus exposure and HLA in healthy donors (dated by TCRdb to 2015 to 2018). Receptors were amplified or captured by the immunoSEQ multiplex PCR assay. Imported from immuneACCESS, the table was reduced by TCRdb to in-frame sequences with V and J called. These copies leave out some clones; in studies compared against another copy, an unresolved V gene accounts for under half, and the cause of the remainder is not known. A total of about 140,000 clones appear in this sample, about 90% of them only once. The ten biggest clones cover approximately 7.5% of the sample. Sequenced material: PBMCs. Receptors were obtained from a woman aged 18-30 years in good health and CMV-seropositive.

The chain joins TRBV11-2 to TRBJ1-1, with D perhaps matching TRBD1 (5 bases). The CDR3 runs 13 residues. Germline V CDR1 and CDR2: SGHAT, FQNNGV. Trimming cost V 4 bases and J 7 bases, with 13 bases left between them. CDR3 DNA sequence: TGTGCCAGCAGCTCCGCCAGGGTCGGTGAAGCTTTCTTT. Amino acids: CASSSARVGEAFF. The whole variable domain, filled in from reference TRBV11-2 and TRBJ1-1, reads EAGVAQSPRYKIIEKRQSVAFWCNPISGHATLYWYQQILGQGPKLLIQFQNNGVVDDSQLPKDRFSAERLKGVDSTLKIQPAKLEDSAVYLCASSSARVGEAFFGQGTRLTVV.

This sequence joins TRBV4-3 and TRBJ2-1; TRBD2 matches at 10 bases. This CDR3 region has 16 residues. V lost 2 bases, J lost 5 bases, and 6 bases stayed unmatched. CDR1 LGHNA and CDR2 YSLEER come from the germline V gene. DNA for the CDR3: TGCGCCAGCAGCCAACGAAGCGGGGGGGCTCACAATGAGCAGTTCTTC. Translation: CASSQRSGGAHNEQFF.

The chain couples TRBV9 to TRBJ2-1; D possibly corresponds to TRBD2 (6 bases). Germline CDR1 is SGDLS and CDR2 is YYNGEE. Trimming left V 4 bases short and J 0 bases short, with 17 bases between. CDR3 length: 17 amino acids. The chain's CDR3 is CASSFGASVNSYNEQFF. CDR3 coding DNA: TGTGCCAGCAGCTTTGGGGCTAGCGTAAACTCCTACAATGAGCAGTTCTTC.

The CDR3 nucleotides read TGCGCCAGCAGCCAAGGAGTTGGGGAAGCGGGTGAAAAACTGTTTTTT. It codes for CASSQGVGEAGEKLFF. The chain has TRBV4-3 and TRBJ1-4; D remains ambiguous. Trimming shortened V by 1 base and J by 7 bases, and 16 bases separated the two germline ends. Germline assignment: CDR1 LGHNA and CDR2 YSLEER. The length of the CDR3 is 16 residues.

The rearrangement uses TRBV7-2 and TRBJ1-1; no definite D call. Germline assignment: CDR1 SGHTA and CDR2 FQGNSA. The CDR3 spans 15 residues. Trimming stripped 2 bases from V and 0 bases from J, with 10 bases between. The CDR3 region has the DNA TGTGCCAGCAGCTTATTTGGCGGAATGAACACTGAAGCTTTCTTT. This encodes CASSLFGGMNTEAFF.

The chain couples TRBV28 to TRBJ2-7, with D possibly being TRBD1 (6 bases). The ends were cut back, 6 bases at V and 4 bases at J, with 13 bases in the middle. The CDR3 is 13 amino acids. The V gene's germline CDR1 is MDHEN and CDR2 SYDVKM. Here the CDR3 DNA reads TGTGCCAGCAGACTCGGGACAAATTACGAGCAGTACTTC. This codes for CASRLGTNYEQYF.

The chain recombines TRBV4-3 with TRBJ1-2, with TRBD1 matching over 7 bases. V lost 4 bases and J lost 8; bases outside the gene matches: 10. In germline, CDR1 is LGHNA, CDR2 YSLEER. The CDR3 runs 14 residues. The CDR3 DNA sequence: TGCGCCAGCAGCCCCACGGACAGGAGGAAGGGCTACACCTTC. This translates into CASSPTDRRKGYTF.

The chain is built from TRBV6-1 and TRBJ2-1; D may be TRBD2 (6 bases). CDR1 MNHNS and CDR2 SASEGT come from the germline V gene. The CDR3 consists of 15 residues. With 0 bases removed from V and 12 bases from J, the gap between germline ends came to 18 bases. Written as DNA, the CDR3 is TGTGCCAGCAGTGAAGCCGCGGGACTCCGGGTAATGCAGTTCTTC. Amino acids: CASSEAAGLRVMQFF.